Reported below is one TCR beta chain. Its specificity is not known. The data are from a study of radiotherapy plus CTLA-4 blockade in lung cancer. As for the study in general: About a sixth of enrolled patients responded objectively, and more than 30% had disease control.

The study, taken as a whole, reports: Once radiotherapy plus ipilimumab had been given, TCR clones derived from tumor expanded in blood. It was early blood T cell clone dynamics, with interferon-beta, that reportedly best predicted response.

Participants had chemo-refractory metastatic non-small-cell lung cancer and were treated with focal radiation plus ipilimumab CTLA-4 blockade. The CDR3 has 12 amino acids. Germline CDR1 and CDR2: MNHNS and SASEGT. J lost 3 bases, V lost 6 bases, and 0 bases had no gene match. Clones were sequenced by immunoSEQ multiplex PCR, and TCRdb holds only the in-frame ones, with some missing. The sample lists 95,000 to 150,000 clones; approximately 90% were seen once. The sequencing here drew on peripheral blood, taken from a patient treated with radiotherapy plus ipilimumab. The sequence derives from a human donor with non-small cell lung cancer that progressed on radiotherapy plus ipilimumab. This chain uses TRBV6-1 with TRBJ1-2, with TRBD1 matching over 8 bases. The CDR3 bases are TGTGCCAGCAGACAGGGGGACTATGGCTACACCTTC. Encoded protein: CASRQGDYGYTF.